This TCR beta chain stems from a study of yellow fever vaccine responses in identical twins. TCRdb passed the RT-PCR reads through MiXCR, listing each CDR3 protein once. The sample comprises 20,000 or so distinct CDR3 sequences, over 65% of which are singletons, and over 2% rests with the top ten. Study results and caveats: On the reported evidence, twins' vaccine T cell responses seemed partly convergent and partly personalized.

Note on this clonotype: Its antigen is still unknown.

J was trimmed by 8 bases and V by 6 bases; bases with no gene match: 9. This CDR3 is 15 amino acids long. The chain recombines TRBV12-3 or TRBV12-4 with TRBJ2-1; 11 bases are shared with TRBD2. The material sequenced was T cells from blood (PBMCs), unsorted or a sorted subset (not recorded which), taken before or after yellow fever vaccination (not recorded which). This receptor was obtained from a woman under 30 who received the yellow fever vaccine. CDR3 region: CASRAGTSGKDEQFF. CDR3 nucleotide sequence: TGTGCCAGCAGAGCCGGGACTAGCGGAAAAGATGAGCAGTTCTTC.